Below, one T cell receptor (beta chain) is given with its context. Clones were sequenced by immunoSEQ multiplex PCR, and TCRdb holds only the in-frame ones, with some missing. The table has 70,000 to 95,000 clones, almost 95% seen once. The data are from a study of T cell changes during pregnancy in multiple sclerosis. Material: peripheral blood, obtained in the third trimester of pregnancy. The receptor comes from a female donor with multiple sclerosis, enrolled in a pregnancy study.

CDR3 protein: CASRASVSGEQYF. In DNA, the CDR3 is TGTGCCAGCAGGGCCTCTGTTAGCGGCGAGCAGTACTTC. This sequence joins TRBV28 and TRBJ2-7, with a possible D match to TRBD2 (6 bases). CDR3 size: 13 residues. V shed 6 bases and J shed 6 bases, with 15 bases lying between them. CDR1 and CDR2 from the germline V gene are MDHEN and SYDVKM.